This paragraph covers one TCR beta chain sequence. What it recognizes is unknown. A much larger clone is a single base away; this may be a read error. This entry belongs to a study of T cells in Graves' hyperthyroidism and ophthalmopathy. Findings and caveats of the study: Blood also held most thyroid clonotypes expanded beyond 0.001. Ophthalmopathy stood apart from stable hyperthyroidism in a 13 V-J model.

Amplification yielded TCR beta CDR3 regions, with RNA transcripts as the source. The study used the HTBI primer set for a first-round RT-PCR of the TCR CDR3. TCRdb recomputed calls from the multiplex PCR reads with MiXCR, one row per CDR3 protein. The table shows 500,000 or so distinct CDR3 sequences, with 17% occurring only once. V was trimmed by 7 bases and J by 2 bases, leaving 22 bases between them. The CDR3 is 16 amino acids. Germline V gene sequence: CDR1 GTSNPN, CDR2 SVGIG (reference sequence). Uncontrolled infection, other autoimmune disease, pregnancy and lactation each barred patients from inclusion. The source of the PBMCs was approximately 9.5 ml of fresh peripheral blood.

The chain employs TRBV30 and TRBJ2-3, with D possibly being TRBD2 (5 bases). Sample: blood. The TCR comes from a woman between 18 and 29 years old with Graves' ophthalmopathy. The CDR3 DNA reads TGTGCCTTGGGGAGCAGCCAGGCTTCCGACACAGATACGCAGTATTTT. It specifies CALGSSQASDTDTQYF.